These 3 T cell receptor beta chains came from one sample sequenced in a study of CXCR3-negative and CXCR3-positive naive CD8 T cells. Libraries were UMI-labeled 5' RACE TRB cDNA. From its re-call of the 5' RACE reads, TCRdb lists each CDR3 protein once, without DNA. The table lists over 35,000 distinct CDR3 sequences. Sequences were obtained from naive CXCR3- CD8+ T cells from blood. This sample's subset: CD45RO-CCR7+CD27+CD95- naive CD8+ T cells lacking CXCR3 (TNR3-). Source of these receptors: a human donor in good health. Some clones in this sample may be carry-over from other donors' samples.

CDR3 sequence reads: CASSEGQGSTDTQYF. The chain joins TRBV6-4 to TRBJ2-3; TCRdb lists TRBD1, though no DNA is available to test this call. The CDR3 runs 15 residues. Germline assignment: CDR1 MRHNA and CDR2 SNTAGT.

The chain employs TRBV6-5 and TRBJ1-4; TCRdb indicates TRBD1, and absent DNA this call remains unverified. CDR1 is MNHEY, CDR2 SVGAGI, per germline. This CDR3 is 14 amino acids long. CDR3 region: CASSLGPNNEKLFF.

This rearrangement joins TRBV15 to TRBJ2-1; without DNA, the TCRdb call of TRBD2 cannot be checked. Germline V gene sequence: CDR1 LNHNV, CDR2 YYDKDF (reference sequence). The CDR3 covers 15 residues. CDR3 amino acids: CATSKGTSGYNEQLF. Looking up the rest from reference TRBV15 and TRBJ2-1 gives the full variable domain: DAMVIQNPRYQVTQFGKPVTLSCSQTLNHNVMYWYQQKSSQAPKLLFHYYDKDFNNEADTPDNFQSRRPNTSFCFLDIRSPGLGDTAMYLCATSKGTSGYNEQLFGPGTRLTVL.